The 6 T cell receptor beta chains below come from one sample, sequenced in a study of T cell responses to AZD1222 COVID-19 vaccine. The protocol was immunoSEQ multiplex PCR, while the TCRdb copy is restricted to in-frame clones and leaves out a portion. Of 110,000 or so clones in the sample, 85% to 90% were seen once. The specimen was peripheral blood, collected 28 days after the second AZD1222 dose. Receptors originate from an adult who received the AZD1222 COVID-19 vaccine.

V is TRBV7-3 and J is TRBJ2-2; 8 bases fit TRBD2. Per germline, CDR1 SGHTA and CDR2 FQGTGA. This CDR3 is built from 15 residues. The V segment lost 7 bases and the J segment 6 bases; nucleotides outside the gene matches: 10. The CDR3 sequence is CASTLAGRRSGELFF. The DNA of the CDR3 is TGTGCCAGCACGTTAGCGGGGAGGCGATCCGGGGAGCTGTTTTTT.

The J gene is TRBJ1-4, the V gene TRBV24-1; no definite D call. Per germline, CDR1 KGHDR and CDR2 SFDVKD. This CDR3 contains 13 residues. V shed 1 base and J shed 11 bases, with 10 bases lying between them. Here the CDR3 DNA reads TGTGCCACCAGTGATTTATTCGATGGGAAACTGTTTTTT. Translated: CATSDLFDGKLFF.

This clone was detected a few times. This sequence joins TRBV28 and TRBJ2-3; 7 nucleotides match TRBD2. The V gene's germline CDR1 is MDHEN and CDR2 SYDVKM. CDR3 size: 16 residues. V was pared by 7 bases and J by 4 bases, with 14 bases of the junction left unmatched. The CDR3 reads CASIPRTRLAPDTQYF. In DNA, the CDR3 is TGTGCCAGCATCCCACGCACGAGACTAGCCCCAGATACGCAGTATTTT.

The chain carries TRBV12-5 and TRBJ1-2; a weak D match, TRBD1 (5 bases). Germline lookup yields CDR1 LGHNT and CDR2 FRNRAP. The CDR3 loop spans 13 amino acids. V lost 7 bases, J lost 4 bases, and 13 bases lay in between. CDR3 residues: CASAPGRGYGYTF. Here the CDR3 DNA reads TGTGCTAGTGCTCCGGGACGGGGCTATGGCTACACCTTC.

The V gene is TRBV19, the J gene TRBJ2-1; 9 positions match TRBD2. The CDR3 is 15 residues long. From germline, CDR1 is LNHDA and CDR2 SQIVND (reference sequence). V was clipped by 6 bases and J by 2 bases; unmatched bases: 5. CDR3 sequence reads: CASRISGSTYNEQFF. CDR3 DNA sequence: TGTGCCAGTAGAATTAGCGGGAGCACCTACAATGAGCAGTTCTTC. Full variable domain (remainder filled in from reference TRBV19 and TRBJ2-1): DGGITQSPKYLFRKEGQNVTLSCEQNLNHDAMYWYRQDPGQGLRLIYYSQIVNDFQKGDIAEGYSVSREKKESFPLTVTSAQKNPTAFYLCASRISGSTYNEQFFGPGTRLTVL.

For the CDR3, the DNA is TGTGCCAGTAGTATTGCGGAGAGGACTGAAGCTTTCTTT. Translation gives CASSIAERTEAFF. The chain carries TRBV19 and TRBJ1-1; D gene ambiguous. Deletions cut 3 bases from V and 5 bases from J, with 10 bases between. CDR3 length equals 13 residues. The V gene's germline CDR1 is LNHDA and CDR2 SQIVND (reference sequence). The full variable domain, its missing parts supplied by reference TRBV19 and TRBJ1-1, is DGGITQSPKYLFRKEGQNVTLSCEQNLNHDAMYWYRQDPGQGLRLIYYSQIVNDFQKGDIAEGYSVSREKKESFPLTVTSAQKNPTAFYLCASSIAERTEAFFGQGTRLTVV.